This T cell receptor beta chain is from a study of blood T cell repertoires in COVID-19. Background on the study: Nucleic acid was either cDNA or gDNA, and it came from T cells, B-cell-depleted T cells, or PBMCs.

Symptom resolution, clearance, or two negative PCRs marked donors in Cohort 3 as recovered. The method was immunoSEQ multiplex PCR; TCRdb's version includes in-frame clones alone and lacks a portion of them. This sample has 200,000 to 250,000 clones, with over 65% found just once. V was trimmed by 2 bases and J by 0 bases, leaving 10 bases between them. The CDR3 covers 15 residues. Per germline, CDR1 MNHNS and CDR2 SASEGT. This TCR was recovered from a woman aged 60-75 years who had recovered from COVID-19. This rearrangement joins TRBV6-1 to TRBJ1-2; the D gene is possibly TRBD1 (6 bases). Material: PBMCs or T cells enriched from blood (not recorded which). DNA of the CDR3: TGTGCCAGCAGTGAACAGTCAGGGGCTAACTATGGCTACACCTTC. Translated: CASSEQSGANYGYTF.